A single sample is the source of the 31 T cell receptor beta chains below, sequenced in a study of PD-L1 blockade in urothelial cancer (dated by TCRdb to 2017 to 2019). The time point label of this sample denotes: peripheral blood 6 weeks after treatment start. The library was made by the immunoSEQ multiplex PCR assay. Imported from immuneACCESS, the table was reduced by TCRdb to in-frame sequences with V and J called. These copies leave out some clones; in studies compared against another copy, an unresolved V gene accounts for under half, and the cause of the remainder is not known. The sample yields around 46,000 clones; roughly four fifths were counted once. The ten largest clones take up approximately 13% of the sample. Sequenced here: PBMCs, sampled around atezolizumab (anti-PD-L1) treatment. All receptors come from a man aged 60 to 69 with urothelial cancer.

This clone was counted once. The genes are TRBV6-6 and TRBJ1-5, with a weak D call TRBD1 (6 bases). This CDR3 comprises 16 residues. Germline CDR1 is MNHNY and CDR2 is SVGAGI (reference sequence). V was pared by 5 bases and J by 2 bases, with 16 bases between. The CDR3 coding sequence is TGTGCCAGCAGTCCGCAGGGGCCTAAGGGCAATCAGCCCCAGCATTTT. Protein sequence: CASSPQGPKGNQPQHF.

CDR3: CASSLGVAVSYNEQFF. The CDR3 coding sequence is TGTGCCAGCAGTTTGGGGGTAGCGGTCTCCTACAATGAGCAGTTCTTC. The chain uses TRBV27 and TRBJ2-1; tentative D call: TRBD2 (6 bases). The CDR3 runs 16 residues. V gave up 3 bases and J gave up 0 bases, with 12 bases separating them. Germline values: CDR1 MNHEY, CDR2 SMNVEV (reference sequence).

This clone has only one observation. The chain combines TRBV7-9 with TRBJ1-1, with unresolved D. CDR1 and CDR2 from the germline V gene are SEHNR and FQNEAQ (reference sequence). V shed 2 bases and J shed 4 bases, with 11 bases lying between them. This CDR3 is built from 14 residues. The CDR3 region has the DNA TGTGCCAGCAGCTTAAAAGGAGAAGGCACTGAAGCTTTCTTT. Amino acid sequence: CASSLKGEGTEAFF.

The rearrangement uses TRBV5-1 and TRBJ2-4, with D tentatively TRBD2 (8 bases). V lost 0 bases, J lost 2 bases, and 15 bases lay in between. This CDR3 region has 17 residues. Germline CDR1 reads SGHRS; CDR2 reads YFSETQ. CDR3 in amino acids: CASSLEGQRGPKNIQYF. The DNA of the CDR3 is TGCGCCAGCAGCTTGGAGGGACAGCGGGGGCCCAAAAACATTCAGTACTTC.

J is TRBJ1-2 and V is TRBV5-4; D perhaps matches TRBD1 (5 bases). The CDR3 runs to 16 residues. V lost 0 bases, J lost 6 bases, and 18 bases lay in between. Germline-derived CDR1 and CDR2 are SGHNT and YYREEE (reference sequence). CDR3 sequence reads: CASSLGQFPLDHGYTF. CDR3 DNA sequence: TGTGCCAGCAGCTTGGGACAGTTTCCCCTGGACCATGGCTACACCTTC.

The gene calls are TRBV28 and TRBJ2-7; 7 bases line up with TRBD1. Losses at the gene ends were 6 bases for V and 4 bases for J; bases not matched to a gene: 9. CDR3 size: 14 residues. The germline V gene encodes CDR1 MDHEN and CDR2 SYDVKM. CDR3 sequence: CASSTTGFIYEQYF. The CDR3 DNA reads TGTGCCAGCAGCACGACAGGGTTTATATACGAGCAGTACTTC.

This clone was recorded only once. The V gene is TRBV14, the J gene TRBJ2-7, with a tentative D call TRBD2 (6 bases). Per the germline V gene, CDR1 is SGHDN and CDR2 is FVKESK. The CDR3 loop spans 18 amino acids. V was shortened by 2 bases and J by 2 bases, with 22 bases between the two germline ends. CDR3 DNA sequence: TGTGCCAGCAGCCAAACCGGAGAAGGAGGGACGGAGCCCTACGAGCAGTACTTC. It specifies CASSQTGEGGTEPYEQYF.

This chain connects TRBV6-6 to TRBJ1-1; unclear D gene. The CDR3 length is 12 residues. Germline V lookup: CDR1 MNHNY, CDR2 SVGAGI (reference sequence). V was shortened by 2 bases and J by 4 bases, with 5 bases between the two germline ends. The CDR3 coding sequence is TGTGCCAGCAGTTACGTTCTCACTGAAGCTTTCTTT. Amino acids: CASSYVLTEAFF.

The chain recombines TRBV28 with TRBJ1-1; tentatively, D is TRBD1 (6 bases). Germline V gene sequence: CDR1 MDHEN, CDR2 SYDVKM. The CDR3 totals 14 residues. The ends were cut back, 5 bases at V and 1 base at J, with 11 bases in the middle. Here the CDR3 DNA reads TGTGCCAGCAGTGCGGCGACAGGGAACACTGAAGCTTTCTTT. The encoded protein is CASSAATGNTEAFF. Drawing the rest from reference TRBV28 and TRBJ1-1, the complete variable domain is DVKVTQSSRYLVKRTGEKVFLECVQDMDHENMFWYRQDPGLGLRLIYFSYDVKMKEKGDIPEGYSVSREKKERFSLILESASTNQTSMYLCASSAATGNTEAFFGQGTRLTVV.

This rearrangement joins TRBV11-1 to TRBJ2-1; TRBD1 is a possible D gene (5 bases). Between the trimmed V and J ends, which lost 5 bases and 4 bases, there was a span of 18 bases. The CDR3 spans 16 residues. Germline-derived CDR1 and CDR2 are SGHAT and FQDESV (reference sequence). CDR3 region: CASSPPTGRQYNEQFF. CDR3 sequence (DNA): TGTGCCAGCAGCCCCCCCACCGGGCGACAGTACAATGAGCAGTTCTTC.

The J gene is TRBJ1-2, the V gene TRBV7-8, with 7 positions matching TRBD1. This CDR3 has 16 amino acids. Losses at the gene ends were 5 bases for V and 7 bases for J; bases not matched to a gene: 16. Germline assignment: CDR1 SGHVS and CDR2 FQNEAQ. CDR3 residues: CASSPRTGSLLGGYTF. The CDR3 coding sequence is TGTGCCAGCAGCCCGCGGACAGGTAGCCTTCTGGGTGGCTACACCTTC.

The chain uses TRBV30 and TRBJ1-1; D not resolved. Germline CDR1 is GTSNPN and CDR2 is SVGIG (reference sequence). Trimming took 3 bases from V and 3 from J, leaving 11 bases between them. The CDR3 length is 13 residues. CDR3 residues: CAWSGRRYTEAFF. CDR3 sequence (DNA): TGTGCCTGGAGCGGACGGAGGTACACTGAAGCTTTCTTT.

The chain has TRBV14 and TRBJ2-4, with D unresolved. Per the germline V gene, CDR1 is SGHDN and CDR2 is FVKESK. Trimming shortened V by 4 bases and J by 8 bases, and 15 bases separated the two germline ends. The CDR3 loop spans 14 amino acids. CDR3 bases: TGTGCCAGCAGCCCCCAATCGACCGCGGACATTCAGTACTTC. It codes for CASSPQSTADIQYF. Complete variable domain (other parts from reference TRBV14 and TRBJ2-4): EAGVTQFPSHSVIEKGQTVTLRCDPISGHDNLYWYRRVMGKEIKFLLHFVKESKQDESGMPNNRFLAERTGGTYSTLKVQPAELEDSGVYFCASSPQSTADIQYFGAGTRLSVL.

The chain employs TRBV19 and TRBJ2-7, with TRBD1 matching over 9 bases. Germline loops: CDR1 LNHDA, CDR2 SQIVND (reference sequence). The CDR3 totals 15 residues. V gave up 3 bases and J gave up 2 bases; unmatched junction bases: 5. The CDR3 sequence: CASSIRTGATYEQYF. CDR3 DNA: TGTGCCAGTAGTATTCGGACAGGGGCGACCTACGAGCAGTACTTC.

J is TRBJ2-1 and V is TRBV5-4, with 13 bases that match TRBD2. The CDR3 is made up of 17 amino acids. Germline CDR1 and CDR2: SGHNT and YYREEE (reference sequence). J was trimmed by 4 bases and V by 0 bases; bases with no gene match: 4. For the CDR3, the DNA is TGTGCCAGCAGCTTGGCTACTAGCGGGAGGGGTTACAATGAGCAGTTCTTC. Translation gives CASSLATSGRGYNEQFF.

The chain employs TRBV27 and TRBJ2-3, with 11 bases fitting TRBD1. This CDR3 is 16 amino acids long. V shed 5 bases, J shed 4 bases, and the junction held 8 bases outside the gene matches. The germline V gene has CDR1 MNHEY and CDR2 SMNVEV (reference sequence). For the CDR3, the DNA is TGTGCCAGCAGTCTGGACAGGGGGCCAGAGGCAGATACGCAGTATTTT. The encoded protein is CASSLDRGPEADTQYF.

The J gene is TRBJ1-2, the V gene TRBV7-2; the D gene is possibly TRBD1 (5 bases). Deletions cut 7 bases from V and 8 bases from J, with 11 bases between. Germline V CDR1 and CDR2: SGHTA, FQGNSA. The CDR3 totals 11 residues. In DNA, the CDR3 is TGTGCCAGCAACCAGGGCGGCGGCTACACCTTC. It encodes CASNQGGGYTF. Combining the CDR3 with reference TRBV7-2 and TRBJ1-2 gives the whole variable domain GAGVSQSPSNKVTEKGKDVELRCDPISGHTALYWYRQSLGQGLEFLIYFQGNSAPDKSGLPSDRFSAERTGGSVSTLTIQRTQQEDSAVYLCASNQGGGYTFGSGTRLTVV.

The chain couples TRBV18 to TRBJ2-7, with 7 bases fitting TRBD2. The CDR3 sequence is 17 residues long. J gave up 0 bases and V 6 bases, and 14 bases lay outside the gene matches. Germline loops: CDR1 KGHSH, CDR2 LQKENI. The CDR3 DNA follows: TGTGCCAGCTCCCACAAGGTAGGCGCGGGAGACTCCTACGAGCAGTACTTC. The encoded protein is CASSHKVGAGDSYEQYF.

The V call is TRBV18, the J call TRBJ2-7, with D possibly being TRBD2 (5 bases). Trimming removed 3 bases from V and 2 bases from J, with 8 bases in between. Looked up from germline, CDR1 is KGHSH and CDR2 is LQKENI. This CDR3 has 13 residues. The DNA of the CDR3 is TGTGCCAGCTCACCGGAGGCTACCTACGAGCAGTACTTC. It is translated as CASSPEATYEQYF.

V and J are TRBV2 and TRBJ2-1, with 10 positions matching TRBD2. The CDR3 is made up of 16 amino acids. The germline V gene encodes CDR1 SNHLY and CDR2 FYNNEI. V was pared by 8 bases and J by 5 bases, with 12 bases of the junction left unmatched. CDR3 bases: TGTGCCAGCCGCCTAGTAGCGGGAGGTCACCACAATGAGCAGTTCTTC. It codes for CASRLVAGGHHNEQFF.

This chain uses TRBV28 with TRBJ2-3; maybe TRBD2 (5 bases). V was clipped by 6 bases and J by 0 bases, with 13 bases between them. Looked up from germline, CDR1 is MDHEN and CDR2 is SYDVKM. This CDR3 is 15 amino acids long. In DNA, the CDR3 is TGTGCCAGCAGAATCGGCGGGTCTAGCACAGATACGCAGTATTTT. This codes for CASRIGGSSTDTQYF.

This clone was detected many times. CDR3: CASRGDSVNSPLHF. The CDR3 region has the DNA TGTGCCAGCAGGGGGGACAGCGTAAATTCACCCCTCCACTTT. The chain is built from TRBV6-5 and TRBJ1-6, with 7 bases identical to TRBD1. The V gene's germline CDR1 is MNHEY and CDR2 SVGAGI. V lost 6 bases to trimming and J lost 7 bases; unmatched junction nucleotides: 6. The CDR3 totals 14 residues.

The rearrangement joins TRBV5-5 to TRBJ2-7, with 9 bases identical to TRBD2. The V segment lost 0 bases and the J segment 3 bases; nucleotides outside the gene matches: 7. Germline V gene lookup returns CDR1 SGHKS and CDR2 YYEKEE (reference sequence). The CDR3 runs to 16 residues. The CDR3 region is CASSLGLAVLNYEQYF. CDR3 coding DNA: TGTGCCAGCAGCTTGGGACTAGCGGTTTTAAACTACGAGCAGTACTTC.

The V call is TRBV5-1, the J call TRBJ2-3; 12 positions match TRBD2. The CDR3 has 17 amino acids. CDR1 and CDR2 (germline): SGHRS, YFSETQ. Germline trimming cut 0 bases from V and 0 bases from J; bases unmatched to any gene: 2. The CDR3 region has the DNA TGCGCCAGCAGCTTGGTGGGGACTAGCGGGAGCACAGATACGCAGTATTTT. Encoded protein: CASSLVGTSGSTDTQYF.

This chain links TRBV9 with TRBJ2-2; D gene ambiguous. Trimming cost V 0 bases and J 6 bases, with 6 bases left between them. The CDR3 extends over 13 amino acids. From germline, CDR1 is SGDLS and CDR2 YYNGEE. The CDR3 region has the DNA TGTGCCAGCAGCGTAGGTCCCGCCGGGGAGCTGTTTTTT. Its protein is CASSVGPAGELFF.

V gene TRBV28 combines with J gene TRBJ1-6; D might be TRBD1 (6 bases). Trimming removed 2 bases from V and 7 bases from J, with 12 bases in between. Germline V CDR1 and CDR2: MDHEN, SYDVKM. The CDR3 consists of 15 residues. CDR3 protein: CASSLIGGINSPLHF. The CDR3 nucleotides are TGTGCCAGCAGTTTAATTGGGGGCATAAATTCACCCCTCCACTTT.

This clone has only one observation. The genes are TRBV5-4 and TRBJ1-4, with a possible D match to TRBD1 (5 bases). Germline V CDR1 and CDR2: SGHNT, YYREEE (reference sequence). Trimming stripped 4 bases from V and 3 bases from J, with 13 bases between. The CDR3 runs 15 residues. The CDR3 sequence is CASSLTGGSNEKLFF. DNA of the CDR3: TGTGCCAGCAGCCTCACAGGAGGGTCTAATGAAAAACTGTTTTTT.

This clone appeared a few times. V is TRBV5-6 and J is TRBJ2-7; D is undetermined. The germline V gene encodes CDR1 SGHDT and CDR2 YYEEEE. The CDR3 covers 13 residues. The V gene lost 1 base and the J gene lost 4 bases, with 9 bases spanning the gap. The CDR3 reads CASSLFTVYEQYF. The CDR3 nucleotides read TGTGCCAGCAGCTTGTTCACAGTTTACGAGCAGTACTTC.

V usage is TRBV5-6 and J usage is TRBJ2-7, with 7 bases lining up with TRBD1. With 4 bases clipped from V and 5 bases from J, the junction kept 9 bases outside the gene matches. The CDR3 sequence is 14 residues long. CDR1 and CDR2 (germline): SGHDT, YYEEEE. The CDR3 DNA is TGTGCCAGCAGCCGGGACAGTACCATGAACGAGCAGTACTTC. Protein product: CASSRDSTMNEQYF.

V is TRBV29-1 and J is TRBJ1-2, with 10 bases lining up with TRBD1. V dropped 7 bases and J dropped 7; count of bases not matched to a gene: 9. Germline V gene lookup returns CDR1 SQVTM and CDR2 ANQGSEA. CDR3 length: 13 amino acids. The CDR3 DNA reads TGCAGCGCCCAGACAGGGGGCCGGGTTGGCTACACCTTC. Translation gives CSAQTGGRVGYTF.

This chain joins TRBV7-2 and TRBJ2-5, with no clear D. This CDR3 is built from 15 residues. Germline V gives CDR1 SGHTA, CDR2 FQGNSA. Trimming took off 1 base at V and 5 bases at J, with 14 bases between the two ends. CDR3: CASSLEANIGETQYF. The CDR3 nucleotides read TGTGCCAGCAGCTTAGAAGCGAATATTGGGGAGACCCAGTACTTC.